The rows below give T cell receptor beta chains drawn from one sample of a study of blood T cells in healthy people across ages. MiXCR, applied by TCRdb to the 5' RACE reads, yields one record per CDR3 protein. The sample holds 630,000 or so distinct CDR3 sequences; less than 35% are singletons and the top ten take around 14%. Material: blood. The receptors shown here come from a woman over 75 in good health. Each CDR3 is given with its conserved first and last residue. D genes are given only for firm matches. The listing skips clone size in some rows; elsewhere it reads once, few, many or a size class.

clone size	V gene	D gene	J gene	CDR3 protein	CDR3 DNA
NA	TRBV6-1	NA	TRBJ1-6	CASSDRRGSPLHF	TGTGCCAGCAGTGATCGTCGGGGGTCACCCCTCCACTTT
many	TRBV9	NA	TRBJ2-3	CASSPLLDRLGTDTQYF	TGTGCCAGCAGCCCCCTCTTGGATAGGCTGGGCACAGATACGCAGTATTTT
NA	TRBV20-1	NA	TRBJ2-5	CSAEGLTETQYF	TGCAGTGCTGAGGGACTCACAGAGACCCAGTACTTC
many	TRBV20-1	NA	TRBJ2-7	CSARGQGIFYEQYF	TGCAGTGCTAGAGGGCAGGGGATTTTCTACGAGCAGTACTTC
many	TRBV4-3	NA	TRBJ2-2	CASSQDPQLNTGELFF	TGCGCCAGCAGCCAAGATCCACAGTTGAACACCGGGGAGCTGTTTTTT
once	TRBV11-2	NA	TRBJ2-1	CASSLAGVPTNEQFF	TGTGCCAGCAGCTTAGCGGGGGTACCTACCAATGAGCAGTTCTTC
NA	TRBV3-1	NA	TRBJ1-1	CASSLTWDTEAFF	TGTGCCAGCAGCCTTACGTGGGACACTGAAGCTTTCTTT
NA	TRBV19	TRBD2	TRBJ2-2	CASSCGGLTGELFF	TGTGCCAGTAGTTGCGGGGGGCTCACCGGGGAGCTGTTTTTT
few	TRBV2	TRBD2	TRBJ2-5	CAGNWRGTGVTQYF	TGTGCCGGAAACTGGCGGGGGACGGGAGTGACCCAGTACTTC
few	TRBV6-5	TRBD2	TRBJ2-1	CASSRTSGEQFF	TGTGCCAGCAGTAGGACTAGCGGTGAGCAGTTCTTC
many	TRBV5-1	NA	TRBJ2-1	CASSQEQGRYNEQFF	TGCGCCAGCAGCCAAGAACAGGGTCGATACAATGAGCAGTTCTTC
few	TRBV27	NA	TRBJ1-2	CASQSRGEGGYTF	TGTGCCAGCCAGAGTCGGGGGGAGGGAGGCTACACCTTC
many	TRBV15	NA	TRBJ1-2	CATSTGGEGFYGYTF	TGTGCCACCAGCACCGGAGGGGAGGGATTCTATGGCTACACCTTC
many	TRBV2	TRBD1	TRBJ2-7	CASRPTGLNEQYF	TGTGCCAGCAGGCCGACAGGGCTCAACGAGCAGTACTTC
many	TRBV20-1	TRBD1	TRBJ2-4	CSARNSGTGGVGMAKNIQYF	TGCAGTGCTAGAAACTCAGGGACAGGGGGCGTTGGGATGGCCAAAAACATTCAGTACTTC
few	TRBV12-3/TRBV12-4	NA	TRBJ1-1	CASRSPGMNTEAFF	TGTGCCAGCAGATCTCCCGGCATGAACACTGAAGCTTTCTTT
few	TRBV20-1	NA	TRBJ2-2	CSARVTRPGELFF	TGCAGTGCTAGAGTCACTAGGCCCGGGGAGCTGTTTTTT
many	TRBV12-3/TRBV12-4	NA	TRBJ1-4	CASTPGTLSEKLFF	TGTGCCAGCACCCCCGGGACACTGAGTGAAAAACTGTTTTTT
NA	TRBV12-3/TRBV12-4	TRBD1	TRBJ1-2	CACGLTGGDYGYTF	TGTGCCTGCGGTTTGACAGGGGGGGACTATGGCTACACCTTC
many	TRBV9	NA	TRBJ2-7	CASSTQNPYEQYF	TGTGCCAGCAGCACCCAGAATCCTTACGAGCAGTACTTC
many	TRBV3-1	NA	TRBJ2-1	CASSQDLDNEQFF	TGTGCCAGCAGCCAAGATCTTGACAATGAGCAGTTCTTC
NA	TRBV12-3/TRBV12-4	NA	TRBJ2-3	CASRRVDTQYF	TGTGCCAGCAGGAGGGTGGATACGCAGTATTTT
NA	TRBV29-1	NA	TRBJ2-1	CSVGLYVASYNEQFF	TGCAGCGTTGGCCTATACGTGGCCTCCTACAATGAGCAGTTCTTC
NA	TRBV28	NA	TRBJ1-1	CVLRGGDTEAFF	TGTGTCCTAAGAGGGGGAGACACTGAAGCTTTCTTT
NA	TRBV12-3/TRBV12-4	NA	TRBJ2-3	CASSLGGGVQDTQYF	TGTGCCAGCAGTTTGGGGGGCGGGGTACAAGATACGCAGTATTTT
NA	TRBV30	NA	TRBJ1-2	CAWSKGRIYGYTF	TGTGCCTGGAGCAAGGGACGGATCTATGGCTACACCTTC
NA	TRBV20-1	NA	TRBJ1-2	CSARDPGVRDGYTF	TGCAGTGCTAGAGATCCCGGGGTAAGGGATGGCTACACCTTC